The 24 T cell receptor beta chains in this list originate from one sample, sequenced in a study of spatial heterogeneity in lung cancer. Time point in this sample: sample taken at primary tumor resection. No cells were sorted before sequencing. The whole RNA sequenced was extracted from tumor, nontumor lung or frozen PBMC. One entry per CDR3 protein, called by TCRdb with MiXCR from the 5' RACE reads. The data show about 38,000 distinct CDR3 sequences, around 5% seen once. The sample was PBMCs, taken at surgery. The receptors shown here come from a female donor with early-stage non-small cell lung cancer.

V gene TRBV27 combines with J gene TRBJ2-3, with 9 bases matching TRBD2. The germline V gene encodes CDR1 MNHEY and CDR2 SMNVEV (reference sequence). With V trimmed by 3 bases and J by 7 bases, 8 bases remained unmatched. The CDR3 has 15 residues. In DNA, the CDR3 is TGTGCCAGCAGTTTCTCCGGGACTAGCACGCATACGCAGTATTTT. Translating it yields CASSFSGTSTHTQYF.

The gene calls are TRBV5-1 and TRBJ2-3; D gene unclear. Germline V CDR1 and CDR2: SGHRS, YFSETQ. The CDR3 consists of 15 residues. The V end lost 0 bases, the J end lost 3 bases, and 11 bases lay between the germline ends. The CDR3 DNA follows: TGCGCCAGCAGCTTGGTCGGCGGCGAGACAGATACGCAGTATTTT. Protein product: CASSLVGGETDTQYF.

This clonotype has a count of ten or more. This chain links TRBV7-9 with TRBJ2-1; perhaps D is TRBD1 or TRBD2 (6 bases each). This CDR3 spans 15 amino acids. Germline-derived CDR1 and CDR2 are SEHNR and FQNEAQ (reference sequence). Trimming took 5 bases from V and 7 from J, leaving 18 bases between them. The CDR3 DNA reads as TGTGCCAGCAGCCCCCGGAGGGGGGTGCGGAATGAGCAGTTCTTC. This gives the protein CASSPRRGVRNEQFF.

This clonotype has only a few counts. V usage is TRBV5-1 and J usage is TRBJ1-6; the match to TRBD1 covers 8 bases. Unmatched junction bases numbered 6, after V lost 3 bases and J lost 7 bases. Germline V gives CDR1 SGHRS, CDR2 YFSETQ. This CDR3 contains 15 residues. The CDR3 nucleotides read TGCGCCAGCAGCTCCACAGGGGGTAGGAATTCACCCCTCCACTTT. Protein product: CASSSTGGRNSPLHF.

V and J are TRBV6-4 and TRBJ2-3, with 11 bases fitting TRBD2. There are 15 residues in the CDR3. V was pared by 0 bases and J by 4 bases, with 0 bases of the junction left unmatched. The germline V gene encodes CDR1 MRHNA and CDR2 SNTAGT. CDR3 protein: CASSDSSGGADTQYF. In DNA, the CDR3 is TGTGCCAGCAGTGACTCTAGCGGGGGGGCAGATACGCAGTATTTT.

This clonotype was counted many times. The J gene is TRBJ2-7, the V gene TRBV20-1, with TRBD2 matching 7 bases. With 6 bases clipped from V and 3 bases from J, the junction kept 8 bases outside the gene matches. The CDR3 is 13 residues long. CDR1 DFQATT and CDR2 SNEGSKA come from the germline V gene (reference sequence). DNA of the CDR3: TGCAGTGCCCCGTGGGGGGGAAACTACGAGCAGTACTTC. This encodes CSAPWGGNYEQYF.

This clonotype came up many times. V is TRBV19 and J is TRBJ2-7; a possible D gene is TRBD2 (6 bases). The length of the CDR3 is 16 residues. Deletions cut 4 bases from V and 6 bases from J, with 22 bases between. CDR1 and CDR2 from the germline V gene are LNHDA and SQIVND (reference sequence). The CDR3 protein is CASSSWHRGTYGEQYF. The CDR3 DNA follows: TGTGCCAGTAGTAGCTGGCACCGGGGGACCTACGGCGAGCAGTACTTC.

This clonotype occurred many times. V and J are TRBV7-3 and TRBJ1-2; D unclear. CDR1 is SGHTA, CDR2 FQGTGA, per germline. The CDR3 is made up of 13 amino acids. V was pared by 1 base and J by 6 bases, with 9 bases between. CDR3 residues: CASSLIGNDGYTF. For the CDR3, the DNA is TGTGCCAGCAGCTTAATAGGGAATGATGGCTACACCTTC.

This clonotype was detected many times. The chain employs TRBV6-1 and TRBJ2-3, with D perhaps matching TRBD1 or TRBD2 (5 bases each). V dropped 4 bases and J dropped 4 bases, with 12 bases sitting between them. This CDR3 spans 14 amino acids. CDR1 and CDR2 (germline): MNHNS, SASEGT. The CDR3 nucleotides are TGTGCCAGCAGTGGAGGGGTAAAGGCAGATACGCAGTATTTT. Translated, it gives CASSGGVKADTQYF.

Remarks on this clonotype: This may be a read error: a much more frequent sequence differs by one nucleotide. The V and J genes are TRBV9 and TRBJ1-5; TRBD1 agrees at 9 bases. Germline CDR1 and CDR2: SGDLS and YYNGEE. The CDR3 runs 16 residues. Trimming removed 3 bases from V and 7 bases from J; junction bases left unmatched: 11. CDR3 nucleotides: TGTGCCAGCAGCGCATCCGGGACAGGGCTCAAACAGCCCCAGCATTTT. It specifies CASSASGTGLKQPQHF.

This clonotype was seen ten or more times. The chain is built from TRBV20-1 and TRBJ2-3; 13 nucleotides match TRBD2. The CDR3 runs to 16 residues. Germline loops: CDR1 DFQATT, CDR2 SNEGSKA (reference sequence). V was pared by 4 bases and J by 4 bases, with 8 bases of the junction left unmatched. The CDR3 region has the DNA TGCAGTGCTATCGCCGGACTAGCGGGGGAATCAGATACGCAGTATTTT. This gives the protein CSAIAGLAGESDTQYF.

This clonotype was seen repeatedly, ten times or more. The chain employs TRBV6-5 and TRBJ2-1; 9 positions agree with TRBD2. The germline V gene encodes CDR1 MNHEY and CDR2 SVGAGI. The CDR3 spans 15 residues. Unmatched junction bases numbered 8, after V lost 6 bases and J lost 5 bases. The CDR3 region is CASRRAGTSNNEQFF. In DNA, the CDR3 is TGTGCCAGCAGGCGGGCCGGGACTAGCAACAATGAGCAGTTCTTC.

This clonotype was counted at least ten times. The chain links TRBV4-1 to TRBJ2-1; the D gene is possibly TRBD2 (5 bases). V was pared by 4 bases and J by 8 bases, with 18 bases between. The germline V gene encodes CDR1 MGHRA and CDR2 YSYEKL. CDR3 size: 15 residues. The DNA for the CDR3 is TGCGCCAGCAGCCGATTTGTGTCTAGCTTGGATGAGCAGTTCTTC. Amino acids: CASSRFVSSLDEQFF.

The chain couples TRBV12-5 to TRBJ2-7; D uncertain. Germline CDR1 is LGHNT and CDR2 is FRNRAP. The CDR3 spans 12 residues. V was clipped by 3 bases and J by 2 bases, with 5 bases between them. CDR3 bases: TGTGCTAGTGGTTTAGCTACCTACGAGCAGTACTTC. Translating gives CASGLATYEQYF. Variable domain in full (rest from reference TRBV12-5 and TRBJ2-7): DARVTQTPRHKVTEMGQEVTMRCQPILGHNTVFWYRQTMMQGLELLAYFRNRAPLDDSGMPKDRFSAEMPDATLATLKIQPSEPRDSAVYFCASGLATYEQYFGPGTRLTVT.

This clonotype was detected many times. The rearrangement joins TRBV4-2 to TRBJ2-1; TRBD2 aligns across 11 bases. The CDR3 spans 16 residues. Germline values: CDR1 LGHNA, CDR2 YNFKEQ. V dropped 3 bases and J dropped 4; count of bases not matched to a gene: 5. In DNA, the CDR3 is TGTGCCAGCAGCCAGGTAGCGGGGGGGCGGTACAATGAGCAGTTCTTC. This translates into CASSQVAGGRYNEQFF.

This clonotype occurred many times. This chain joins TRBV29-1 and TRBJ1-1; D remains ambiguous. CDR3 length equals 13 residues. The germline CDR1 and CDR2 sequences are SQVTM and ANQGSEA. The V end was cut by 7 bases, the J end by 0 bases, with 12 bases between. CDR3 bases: TGCAGCGCCTACTACCCTATGAACACTGAAGCTTTCTTT. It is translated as CSAYYPMNTEAFF.

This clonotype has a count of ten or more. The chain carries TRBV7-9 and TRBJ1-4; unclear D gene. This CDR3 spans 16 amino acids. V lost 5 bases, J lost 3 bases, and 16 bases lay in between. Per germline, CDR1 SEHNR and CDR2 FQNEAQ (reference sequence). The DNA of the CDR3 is TGTGCCAGCAGCCCCCCGAAGGGAAGTTCTAATGAAAAACTGTTTTTT. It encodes CASSPPKGSSNEKLFF.

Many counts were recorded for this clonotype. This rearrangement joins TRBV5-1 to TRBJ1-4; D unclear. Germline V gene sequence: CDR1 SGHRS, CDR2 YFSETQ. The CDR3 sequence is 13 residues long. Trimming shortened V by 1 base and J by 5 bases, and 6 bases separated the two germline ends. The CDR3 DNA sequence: TGCGCCAGCAGCTTGCCATCGAATGAAAAACTGTTTTTT. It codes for CASSLPSNEKLFF.

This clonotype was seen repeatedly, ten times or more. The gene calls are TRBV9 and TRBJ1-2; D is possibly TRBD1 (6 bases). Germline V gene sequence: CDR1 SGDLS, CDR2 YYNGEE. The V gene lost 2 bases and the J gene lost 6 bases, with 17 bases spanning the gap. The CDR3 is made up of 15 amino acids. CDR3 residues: CASSVGTGLGNGYTF. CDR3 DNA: TGTGCCAGCAGCGTGGGTACAGGGCTGGGAAATGGCTACACCTTC.

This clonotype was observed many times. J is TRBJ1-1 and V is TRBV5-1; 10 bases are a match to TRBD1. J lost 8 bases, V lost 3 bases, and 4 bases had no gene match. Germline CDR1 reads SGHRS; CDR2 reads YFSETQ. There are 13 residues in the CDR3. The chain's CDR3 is CASSYWTGGEAFF. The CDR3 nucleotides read TGCGCCAGCAGCTACTGGACAGGGGGGGAAGCTTTCTTT.

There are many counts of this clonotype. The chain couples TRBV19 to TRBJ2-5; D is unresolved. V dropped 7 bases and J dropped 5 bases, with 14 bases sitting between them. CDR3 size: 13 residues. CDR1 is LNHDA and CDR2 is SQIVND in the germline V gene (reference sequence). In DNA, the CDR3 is TGTGCCAGTAACGGCCTGGGCGGCGAGACCCAGTACTTC. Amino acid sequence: CASNGLGGETQYF.

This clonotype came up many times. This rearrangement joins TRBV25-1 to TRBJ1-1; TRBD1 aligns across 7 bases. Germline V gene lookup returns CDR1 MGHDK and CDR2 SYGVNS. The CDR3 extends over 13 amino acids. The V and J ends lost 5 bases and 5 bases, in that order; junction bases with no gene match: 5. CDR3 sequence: CASSRGGWTEAFF. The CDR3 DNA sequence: TGTGCCAGCAGTCGAGGGGGCTGGACTGAAGCTTTCTTT.

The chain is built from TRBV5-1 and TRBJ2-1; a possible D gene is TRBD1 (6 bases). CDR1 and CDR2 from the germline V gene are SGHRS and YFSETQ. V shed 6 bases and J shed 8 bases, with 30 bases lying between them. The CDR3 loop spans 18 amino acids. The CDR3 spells CASKGQGGEEGGVHEQFF. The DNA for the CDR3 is TGCGCCAGCAAGGGACAAGGTGGTGAGGAAGGGGGTGTACATGAGCAGTTCTTC.

The CDR3 bases are TGTGCCACCTTTGGAGCGGGGGGGGCAGATACGCAGTATTTT. Residues: CATFGAGGADTQYF. This chain links TRBV5-4 with TRBJ2-3; 10 nucleotides agree with TRBD2. This CDR3 comprises 14 residues. After removal of 9 bases from V and 4 bases from J, the junction contained 8 bases not matched to a gene. The V gene's germline CDR1 is SGHNT and CDR2 YYREEE (reference sequence).